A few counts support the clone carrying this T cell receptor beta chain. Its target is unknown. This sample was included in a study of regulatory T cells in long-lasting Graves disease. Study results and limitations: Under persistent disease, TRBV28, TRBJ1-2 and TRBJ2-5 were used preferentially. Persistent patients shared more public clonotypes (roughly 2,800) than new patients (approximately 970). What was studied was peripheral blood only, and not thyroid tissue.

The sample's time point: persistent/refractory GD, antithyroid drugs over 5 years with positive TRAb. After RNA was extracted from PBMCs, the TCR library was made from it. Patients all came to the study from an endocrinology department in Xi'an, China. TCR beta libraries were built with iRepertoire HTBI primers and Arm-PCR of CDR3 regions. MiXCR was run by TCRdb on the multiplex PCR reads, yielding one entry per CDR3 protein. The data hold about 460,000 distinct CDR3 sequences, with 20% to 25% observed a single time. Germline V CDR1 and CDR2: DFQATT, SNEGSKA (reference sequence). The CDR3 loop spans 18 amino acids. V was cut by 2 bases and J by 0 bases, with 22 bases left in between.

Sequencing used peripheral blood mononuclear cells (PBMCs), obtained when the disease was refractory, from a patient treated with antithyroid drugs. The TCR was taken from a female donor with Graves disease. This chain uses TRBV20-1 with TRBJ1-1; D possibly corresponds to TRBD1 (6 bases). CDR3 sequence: CSARPIPGQEFLNTEAFF. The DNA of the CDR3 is TGCAGTGCTAGACCGATACCGGGACAAGAGTTTTTGAACACTGAAGCTTTCTTT.